The following is a TCR beta chain sequence with its context. The antigen is unknown. The data belong to a study of cytomegalovirus exposure and HLA in healthy donors. General study findings and limits: Apparent HLA restriction characterized most CMV-associated TCR beta chains in a later analysis. Many donors shared some public TCRs, even though most TCR sequences were rare.

The PCR used 60 Vbeta and 13 Jbeta primers. Sequenced by immunoSEQ multiplex PCR; TCRdb stores in-frame clones only, minus some. The sample records approximately 37,000 clones, 70% to 85% being singletons. Sequenced sample: PBMCs. The TCR comes from a man aged 25 to 45 in good health and CMV-seronegative.

CDR3 residues: CSVEVVWAGNVQETQYF. The CDR3 coding sequence is TGCAGCGTTGAGGTGGTTTGGGCAGGGAACGTGCAAGAGACCCAGTACTTC. This sequence joins TRBV29-1 and TRBJ2-5; tentative D call: TRBD1 (5 bases). Deletions cut 3 bases from V and 2 bases from J, with 22 bases between. This CDR3 has 17 amino acids. CDR1 and CDR2 (germline): SQVTM, ANQGSEA.